Sequencing of this T cell receptor (beta chain) was carried out in a study of T cell repertoires in cytomegalovirus infection. The CDR3 length is 13 residues. CDR1 and CDR2 (germline): SGHTS, YDEGEE. Trimming left V 4 bases short and J 3 bases short, with 11 bases between. In regard to this clonotype: The antigen is unknown.

TCRdb passed the reads through MiXCR, listing each CDR3 protein once. The sample has approximately 1,000,000 distinct CDR3 sequences; under 40% are singletons. The V gene is TRBV5-8, the J gene TRBJ2-7, with TRBD2 as a possible D gene (7 bases). Sequenced material: cultured CD8+ T cells from PBMCs, taken from culture after CMV antigen stimulation. The source is a human donor in good health (CMV status not recorded). Some clones in this sample may be carry-over from other donors' samples. This CDR3 is CASSAGAGYEQYV. The CDR3 DNA reads as TGTGCCAGCAGCGCGGGGGCTGGCTACGAGCAGTACGTC.